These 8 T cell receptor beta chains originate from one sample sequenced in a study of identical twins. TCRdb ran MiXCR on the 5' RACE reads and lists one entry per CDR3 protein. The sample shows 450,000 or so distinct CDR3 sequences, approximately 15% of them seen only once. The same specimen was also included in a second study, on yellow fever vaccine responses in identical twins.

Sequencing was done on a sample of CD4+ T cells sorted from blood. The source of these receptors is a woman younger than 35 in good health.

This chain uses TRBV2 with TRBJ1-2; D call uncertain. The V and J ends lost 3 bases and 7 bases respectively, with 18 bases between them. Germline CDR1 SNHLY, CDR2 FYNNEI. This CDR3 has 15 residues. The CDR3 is CASSEVRVAGSGYTF. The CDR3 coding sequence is TGTGCCAGCAGTGAGGTTAGGGTGGCGGGGAGTGGCTACACCTTC.

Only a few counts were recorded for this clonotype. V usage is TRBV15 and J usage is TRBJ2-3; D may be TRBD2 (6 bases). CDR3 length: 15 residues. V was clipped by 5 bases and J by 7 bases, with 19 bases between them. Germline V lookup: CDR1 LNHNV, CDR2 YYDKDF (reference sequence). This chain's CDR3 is CATSLAGTLAYTQYF. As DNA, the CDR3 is TGTGCCACCAGCCTGGCCGGGACTCTCGCCTATACGCAGTATTTT.

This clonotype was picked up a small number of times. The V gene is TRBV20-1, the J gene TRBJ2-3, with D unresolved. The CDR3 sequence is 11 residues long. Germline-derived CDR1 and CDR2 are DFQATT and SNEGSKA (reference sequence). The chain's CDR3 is CSGRVGDTQYF. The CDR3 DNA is TGCAGCGGCCGTGTTGGAGATACGCAGTATTTT.

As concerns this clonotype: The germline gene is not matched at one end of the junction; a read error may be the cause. CDR3 in DNA: TGTGCCATCAGCCCCGAAGGCCCCCTGGAGACCCAGTACTTC. Translating gives CAISPEGPLETQYF. This chain connects TRBV5-4 to TRBJ2-5; D remains unclear. Germline V gene lookup returns CDR1 SGHNT and CDR2 YYREEE (reference sequence). CDR3 length: 14 amino acids.

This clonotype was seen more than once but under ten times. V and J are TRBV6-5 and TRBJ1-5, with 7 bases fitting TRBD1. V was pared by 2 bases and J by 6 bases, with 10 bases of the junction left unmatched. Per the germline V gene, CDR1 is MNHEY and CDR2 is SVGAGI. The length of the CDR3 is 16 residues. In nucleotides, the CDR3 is TGTGCCAGCAGTTACCCCACCAACAGGGGAGGTCAGCCCCAGCATTTT. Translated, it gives CASSYPTNRGGQPQHF.

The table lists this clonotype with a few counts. The DNA for the CDR3 is TGTGCCAGCAGTGTTAGGGTGGGCACTGAAGCTTTCTTT. It yields the protein CASSVRVGTEAFF. The V and J genes are TRBV2 and TRBJ1-1; no clear D. There are 13 residues in the CDR3. Per the germline V gene, CDR1 is SNHLY and CDR2 is FYNNEI. V gave up 4 bases and J gave up 4 bases, with 10 bases separating them.

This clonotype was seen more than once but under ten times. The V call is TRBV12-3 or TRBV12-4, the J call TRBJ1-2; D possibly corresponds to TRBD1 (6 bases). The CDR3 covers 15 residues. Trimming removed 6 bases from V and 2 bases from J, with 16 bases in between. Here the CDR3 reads CASRITGSSNYGYTF. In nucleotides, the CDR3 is TGTGCCAGCAGGATTACAGGGAGTTCAAACTATGGCTACACCTTC.

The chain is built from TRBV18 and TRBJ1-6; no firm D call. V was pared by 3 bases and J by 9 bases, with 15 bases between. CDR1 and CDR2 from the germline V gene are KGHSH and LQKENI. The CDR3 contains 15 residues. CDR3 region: CASSPPVWEGSPLHF. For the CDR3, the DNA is TGTGCCAGCTCACCCCCGGTTTGGGAAGGTTCACCCCTCCACTTT.